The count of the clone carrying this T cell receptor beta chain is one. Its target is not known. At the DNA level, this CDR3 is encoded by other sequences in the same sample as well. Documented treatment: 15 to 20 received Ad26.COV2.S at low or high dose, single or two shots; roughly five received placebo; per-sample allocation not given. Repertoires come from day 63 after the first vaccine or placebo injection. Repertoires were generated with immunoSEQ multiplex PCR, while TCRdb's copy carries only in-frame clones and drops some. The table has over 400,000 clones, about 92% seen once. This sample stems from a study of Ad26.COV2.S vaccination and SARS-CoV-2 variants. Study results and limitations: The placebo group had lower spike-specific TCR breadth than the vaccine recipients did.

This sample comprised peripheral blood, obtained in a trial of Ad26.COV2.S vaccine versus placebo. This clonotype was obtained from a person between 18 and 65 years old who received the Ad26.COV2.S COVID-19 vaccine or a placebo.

The CDR3 DNA follows: TGTGCCAGCAGCGCGAGCGGGACAAGTACCTACGAGCAGTACTTC. Amino acids: CASSASGTSTYEQYF. The chain combines TRBV9 with TRBJ2-7; perhaps TRBD2 as D (7 bases). The ends were cut back, 3 bases at V and 2 bases at J, with 15 bases in the middle. CDR1 is SGDLS and CDR2 is YYNGEE in the germline V gene. CDR3 length equals 15 residues. The whole variable domain, filled in from reference TRBV9 and TRBJ2-7, reads DSGVTQTPKHLITATGQRVTLRCSPRSGDLSVYWYQQSLDQGLQFLIQYYNGEERAKGNILERFSAQQFPDLHSELNLSSLELGDSALYFCASSASGTSTYEQYFGPGTRLTVT.